The rows below give T cell receptor beta chains drawn from one sample of a study of identical twins. Each CDR3 protein gets one entry after TCRdb re-called the 5' RACE reads with MiXCR. The sample contains 350,000 to 600,000 distinct CDR3 sequences, 12% to 15% of which appear only once. These same records also appear under a second study, on yellow fever vaccine responses in identical twins.

Sequencing was carried out using CD4+ T cells sorted from blood. The receptors were gathered from a woman aged 18 to 35 in good health. The CDR3 runs from the conserved cysteine through the conserved F or W. Fields, in order: D gene, clone size, J gene, CDR3 length, V gene, CDR3 protein, CDR3 DNA. The D gene is left open where the match is weak. Some rows mark clone size as missing; the rest say once, few, many or name a class of expanded clone.

D: TRBD2; size: NA; J: TRBJ2-3; length: 18; V: TRBV20-1; CDR3: CSAIALSRGLGRADTQYF; DNA: TGCAGTGCTATAGCCCTAAGTCGGGGACTAGGACGTGCAGATACGCAGTATTTT
D: TRBD1; size: NA; J: TRBJ2-7; length: 14; V: TRBV7-8; CDR3: CALIDRVSSYEQYF; DNA: TGTGCTTTGATTGACAGGGTGAGCTCCTACGAGCAGTACTTC
D: NA; size: few; J: TRBJ2-7; length: 12; V: TRBV11-2; CDR3: CASSLVNYEQYF; DNA: TGTGCCAGCAGCTTAGTAAACTACGAGCAGTACTTC
D: TRBD2; size: NA; J: TRBJ2-3; length: 17; V: TRBV3-1; CDR3: CASSPYSGGALTDTQYF; DNA: TGTGCCAGCAGTCCGTATAGCGGGGGGGCGCTCACAGATACGCAGTATTTT
D: NA; size: few; J: TRBJ2-1; length: 15; V: TRBV7-3; CDR3: CASSPGASGYNEQFF; DNA: TGTGCCAGCAGCCCTGGCGCGTCGGGGTACAATGAGCAGTTCTTC
D: NA; size: NA; J: TRBJ2-1; length: 11; V: TRBV12-3/TRBV12-4; CDR3: CASRLSYEQFF; DNA: TGTGCCAGCAGACTTAGCTATGAGCAGTTCTTC
D: TRBD2; size: few; J: TRBJ2-1; length: 14; V: TRBV28; CDR3: CASMASGTLHEQFF; DNA: TGTGCCAGCATGGCTAGCGGGACCCTCCATGAGCAGTTCTTC
D: NA; size: many; J: TRBJ2-1; length: 16; V: TRBV12-3/TRBV12-4; CDR3: CASSFVRGSSYNEQFF; DNA: TGTGCCAGCAGTTTTGTACGGGGTAGCTCCTACAATGAGCAGTTCTTC
D: NA; size: few; J: TRBJ2-5; length: 13; V: TRBV3-1; CDR3: CASSPLEGETQYF; DNA: TGTGCCAGCAGCCCGCTCGAGGGGGAGACCCAGTACTTC
D: NA; size: few; J: TRBJ2-1; length: 16; V: TRBV6-1; CDR3: CASRALGGAAENEQFF; DNA: TGTGCCAGCAGGGCCCTGGGCGGGGCGGCGGAAAATGAGCAGTTCTTC
D: NA; size: NA; J: TRBJ2-5; length: 14; V: TRBV6-1; CDR3: CASGFDSPEETQYF; DNA: TGTGCCAGCGGGTTTGACAGCCCAGAAGAGACCCAGTACTTC
D: TRBD2; size: few; J: TRBJ2-5; length: 19; V: TRBV6-1; CDR3: CASSQKGARTSGVRETQYF; DNA: TGTGCCAGCAGCCAAAAGGGGGCAAGGACTAGCGGGGTCAGGGAGACCCAGTACTTC
D: NA; size: few; J: TRBJ2-7; length: 15; V: TRBV5-1; CDR3: CASSLGAGAVYEQYF; DNA: TGCGCCAGCAGCTTGGGTGCGGGCGCGGTTTACGAGCAGTACTTC
D: NA; size: many; J: TRBJ2-3; length: 13; V: TRBV5-6; CDR3: CASSLAGSDTQYF; DNA: TGTGCCAGCAGCTTAGCAGGGTCAGATACGCAGTATTTT
D: NA; size: NA; J: TRBJ2-3; length: 13; V: TRBV12-5; CDR3: CASGLSGRNTQYF; DNA: TGTGCTAGTGGTTTGTCGGGGAGGAATACGCAGTATTTT
D: TRBD1; size: few; J: TRBJ2-3; length: 15; V: TRBV20-1; CDR3: CSALTGQPVTDTQYF; DNA: TGCAGTGCTCTGACGGGACAGCCAGTCACAGATACGCAGTATTTT
D: NA; size: NA; J: TRBJ2-3; length: 15; V: TRBV24-1; CDR3: CATSDKSGGTDTQYF; DNA: TGTGCCACCAGTGATAAGAGTGGTGGCACAGATACGCAGTATTTT
D: TRBD1; size: NA; J: TRBJ2-1; length: 13; V: TRBV7-2; CDR3: CASSLAGGLEQFF; DNA: TGTGCCAGCAGCTTAGCAGGGGGCCTTGAGCAGTTCTTC
D: NA; size: NA; J: TRBJ1-6; length: 16; V: TRBV7-6; CDR3: CASSSGAGGYNSPLHF; DNA: TGTGCCAGCAGCTCCGGGGCTGGCGGCTATAATTCACCCCTCCACTTT
D: NA; size: many; J: TRBJ2-5; length: 14; V: TRBV4-2; CDR3: CASSKSSTEETQYF; DNA: TGTGCCAGCAGCAAATCTAGTACGGAAGAGACCCAGTACTTC
D: NA; size: few; J: TRBJ2-1; length: 14; V: TRBV7-2; CDR3: CASSLRRMVVEQFF; DNA: TGTGCCAGCAGCTTAAGGCGGATGGTGGTTGAGCAGTTCTTC
D: NA; size: NA; J: TRBJ2-5; length: 11; V: TRBV29-1; CDR3: CSGLREETQYF; DNA: TGCAGCGGCCTACGAGAAGAGACCCAGTACTTC
D: NA; size: few; J: TRBJ1-5; length: 15; V: TRBV5-6; CDR3: CASSFRGFSTDTQHF; DNA: TGTGCCAGCAGCTTTAGGGGATTCAGCACAGATACGCAGCATTTT
D: NA; size: NA; J: TRBJ1-1; length: 13; V: TRBV7-8; CDR3: CASSFSGSLEAFF; DNA: TGTGCCAGCAGCTTCTCGGGCAGCCTTGAAGCTTTCTTT
D: NA; size: NA; J: TRBJ2-7; length: 14; V: TRBV7-9; CDR3: CASSLGSSSNEQYF; DNA: TGTGCCAGCAGCTTAGGGTCGTCTTCCAACGAGCAGTACTTC
D: NA; size: few; J: TRBJ2-2; length: 12; V: TRBV10-3; CDR3: CAISERAGELFF; DNA: TGTGCCATCAGTGAGAGGGCCGGGGAGCTGTTTTTT
D: TRBD2; size: few; J: TRBJ2-7; length: 14; V: TRBV2; CDR3: CASSSGRSIYEQYF; DNA: TGTGCCAGCAGTAGCGGGAGATCCATTTACGAGCAGTACTTC
D: NA; size: NA; J: TRBJ2-1; length: 12; V: TRBV20-1; CDR3: CSAPPTNNEQFF; DNA: TGCAGTGCCCCACCCACTAACAATGAGCAGTTCTTC
D: TRBD1; size: many; J: TRBJ1-6; length: 15; V: TRBV5-1; CDR3: CASSFGGTENSPLHF; DNA: TGCGCCAGCAGCTTTGGCGGGACAGAGAATTCACCCCTCCACTTT
D: NA; size: few; J: TRBJ2-7; length: 15; V: TRBV11-2; CDR3: CASSLVVGGSYEQYF; DNA: TGTGCCAGCAGCTTAGTGGTAGGGGGCTCCTACGAGCAGTACTTC
D: NA; size: few; J: TRBJ1-4; length: 11; V: TRBV12-3/TRBV12-4; CDR3: CASSVVEKLFF; DNA: TGTGCCAGCAGTGTGGTTGAAAAACTGTTTTTT
D: NA; size: few; J: TRBJ1-1; length: 16; V: TRBV6-5; CDR3: CASSYSSGRLNTEAFF; DNA: TGTGCCAGCAGTTACTCAAGCGGCAGATTGAACACTGAAGCTTTCTTT
D: TRBD2; size: NA; J: TRBJ2-7; length: 15; V: TRBV7-2; CDR3: CASSLVGLAGDEQYF; DNA: TGTGCCAGCAGCTTAGTAGGGCTAGCGGGAGACGAGCAGTACTTC
D: NA; size: few; J: TRBJ2-7; length: 15; V: TRBV20-1; CDR3: CSARVLGAFSYEQYF; DNA: TGCAGTGCTAGAGTTTTAGGGGCTTTTTCCTACGAGCAGTACTTC
D: TRBD2; size: NA; J: TRBJ2-1; length: 14; V: TRBV7-9; CDR3: CASSSGGPYNEQFF; DNA: TGTGCCAGCAGCTCGGGAGGGCCCTACAATGAGCAGTTCTTC
D: NA; size: few; J: TRBJ2-1; length: 11; V: TRBV20-1; CDR3: CSAPLRNEQFF; DNA: TGCAGTGCGCCACTCCGCAATGAGCAGTTCTTC
D: TRBD2; size: NA; J: TRBJ2-1; length: 18; V: TRBV4-2; CDR3: CASSQDPTTSGGFGEQFF; DNA: TGTGCCAGCAGCCAAGATCCCACGACTAGCGGGGGATTCGGTGAGCAGTTCTTC
D: NA; size: NA; J: TRBJ2-7; length: 13; V: TRBV7-2; CDR3: CASSAGLRYEQYF; DNA: TGTGCCAGCAGCGCGGGACTTCGCTACGAGCAGTACTTC
D: TRBD1; size: many; J: TRBJ2-7; length: 12; V: TRBV7-2; CDR3: CASSSGGFEQYF; DNA: TGTGCCAGCAGCTCAGGGGGTTTCGAGCAGTACTTC
D: TRBD2; size: NA; J: TRBJ2-7; length: 13; V: TRBV7-2; CDR3: CASSRDYLYEQYF; DNA: TGTGCCAGCAGTAGGGACTACCTCTACGAGCAGTACTTC
D: TRBD2; size: few; J: TRBJ2-1; length: 17; V: TRBV5-1; CDR3: CASSEGLAGESYNEQFF; DNA: TGCGCCAGCAGCGAGGGACTAGCGGGAGAGTCCTACAATGAGCAGTTCTTC
D: NA; size: many; J: TRBJ1-4; length: 16; V: TRBV3-1; CDR3: CASSRGLRAANEKLFF; DNA: TGTGCCAGCAGCCGAGGACTCCGGGCCGCAAATGAAAAACTGTTTTTT
D: NA; size: NA; J: TRBJ2-7; length: 16; V: TRBV19; CDR3: CASSIASGTPTFEQYF; DNA: TGTGCCAGTAGTATAGCCTCAGGGACTCCTACGTTCGAGCAGTACTTC
D: NA; size: few; J: TRBJ2-7; length: 15; V: TRBV2; CDR3: CASKGEGGSSYEQYF; DNA: TGTGCCAGCAAGGGGGAAGGGGGTTCCTCCTACGAGCAGTACTTC
D: NA; size: many; J: TRBJ1-1; length: 15; V: TRBV29-1; CDR3: CSVDHYDRQDTEAFF; DNA: TGCAGCGTCGACCATTACGACAGGCAGGACACTGAAGCTTTCTTT
D: NA; size: NA; J: TRBJ2-7; length: 16; V: TRBV20-1; CDR3: CSARDLVGFFSYEQYF; DNA: TGCAGTGCTAGAGATCTCGTAGGGTTTTTCTCCTACGAGCAGTACTTC
D: TRBD2; size: NA; J: TRBJ2-2; length: 16; V: TRBV6-1; CDR3: CASTGTSGSRTGELFF; DNA: TGTGCCAGCACCGGGACTAGCGGGAGTCGCACCGGGGAGCTGTTTTTT
D: NA; size: NA; J: TRBJ2-1; length: 15; V: TRBV4-1; CDR3: CASSPQSGKANEQFF; DNA: TGCGCCAGCAGCCCCCAGTCCGGGAAAGCCAATGAGCAGTTCTTC
D: NA; size: many; J: TRBJ2-2; length: 14; V: TRBV5-1; CDR3: CASSPRRDTGELFF; DNA: TGCGCCAGCAGCCCCCGGCGGGACACCGGGGAGCTGTTTTTT
D: NA; size: NA; J: TRBJ2-7; length: 13; V: TRBV20-1; CDR3: CSARRVGAYEQYF; DNA: TGCAGTGCTAGACGTGTGGGGGCCTACGAGCAGTACTTC
D: TRBD2; size: NA; J: TRBJ2-3; length: 18; V: TRBV6-5; CDR3: CASSYFGSGGLGTDTQYF; DNA: TGTGCCAGCAGTTACTTTGGTAGCGGGGGGCTGGGCACAGATACGCAGTATTTT
D: NA; size: once; J: TRBJ2-7; length: 13; V: TRBV7-9; CDR3: CASSPRSAYEQYF; DNA: TGTGCCAGCAGCCCGCGGTCAGCCTACGAGCAGTACTTC
D: TRBD1; size: NA; J: TRBJ2-3; length: 14; V: TRBV20-1; CDR3: CSARTGGLADTQYF; DNA: TGCAGTGCGAGGACAGGGGGGTTGGCAGATACGCAGTATTTT
D: TRBD2; size: NA; J: TRBJ2-4; length: 12; V: TRBV11-2; CDR3: CASSLGLASGGF; DNA: TGTGCCAGCAGCTTAGGTCTAGCTAGCGGGGGGTTC
D: TRBD2; size: NA; J: TRBJ2-1; length: 18; V: TRBV7-9; CDR3: CASSSGLAGGPYYNEQFF; DNA: TGTGCCAGCAGCTCAGGACTAGCGGGAGGGCCTTACTACAATGAGCAGTTCTTC
D: NA; size: few; J: TRBJ2-2; length: 14; V: TRBV11-3; CDR3: CASSLGRADGELFF; DNA: TGTGCCAGCAGCTTAGGTCGGGCGGACGGGGAGCTGTTTTTT